Given below is one T cell receptor beta chain in context. The antigen is not known. This sample is part of a study of sequential checkpoint blockade in melanoma. Study in general: Arm A got nivolumab then ipilimumab; arm B the reverse, 1:1. Roughly 20 patients had matched tumor biopsies before treatment and at week 13 after nivolumab or ipilimumab alone. The study, taken as a whole, reports: T-cell fraction and clonality followed PD-L1 and CD8+ counts, not mutational load.

Treatment noted: randomized to nivolumab then ipilimumab (arm A) or the reverse (arm B). The assay was immunoSEQ multiplex PCR, and TCRdb's table has in-frame clones only and misses some. The data contain about 5,500 clones, 39% of them singletons. V was pared by 8 bases and J by 7 bases, with 17 bases between. CDR3 length: 14 residues. Germline V CDR1 and CDR2: MGHRA, YSYEKL. The sequence was collected from a human donor with melanoma. The chain combines TRBV4-1 with TRBJ1-4, with D possibly TRBD1 on 5 matching bases. The material was tumor tissue (inferred from file names), obtained from a patient given nivolumab and ipilimumab in sequence. The CDR3 DNA follows: TGCGCCAGCGAACTTATCCACGGGGGTGAAAAACTGTTTTTT. Its protein is CASELIHGGEKLFF.